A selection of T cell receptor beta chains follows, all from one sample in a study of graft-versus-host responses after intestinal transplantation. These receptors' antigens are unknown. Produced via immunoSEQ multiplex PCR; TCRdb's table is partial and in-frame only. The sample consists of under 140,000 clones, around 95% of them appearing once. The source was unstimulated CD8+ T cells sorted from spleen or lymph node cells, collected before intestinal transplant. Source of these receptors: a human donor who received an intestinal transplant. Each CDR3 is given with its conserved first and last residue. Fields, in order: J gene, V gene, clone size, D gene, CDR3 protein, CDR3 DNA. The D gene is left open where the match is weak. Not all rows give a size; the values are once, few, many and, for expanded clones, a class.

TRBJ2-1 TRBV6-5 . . CASSYSGNEQFF TGTGCCAGCAGTTACTCGGGCAATGAGCAGTTCTTC
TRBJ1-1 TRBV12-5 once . CASGDEWITEAFF TGTGCTAGTGGTGATGAGTGGATCACTGAAGCTTTCTTT
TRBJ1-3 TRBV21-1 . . CASSKGSAGGGNTIYF TGTGCCAGCAGCAAAGGTTCGGCAGGGGGCGGTAACACCATATATTTT
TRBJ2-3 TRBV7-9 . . CASSRLADTQYF TGTGCCAGCAGTCGTCTAGCAGATACGCAGTATTTT
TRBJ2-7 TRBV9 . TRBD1 CASSLGGTGGHEQYF TGTGCCAGCAGCCTGGGGGGGACAGGGGGCCACGAGCAGTACTTC
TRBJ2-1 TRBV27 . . CASSLSSANEQFF TGTGCCAGCAGTTTATCCTCCGCAAATGAGCAGTTCTTC
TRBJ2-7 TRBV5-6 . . CASSQRVPISSYEQYF TGTGCCAGCAGCCAAAGGGTCCCGATTAGCTCCTACGAGCAGTACTTC
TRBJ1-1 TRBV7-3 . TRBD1 CASSPTGGTEAFF TGTGCCAGCAGCCCCACAGGGGGCACTGAAGCTTTCTTT
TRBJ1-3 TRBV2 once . CASSEVRQTRSGNTIYF TGTGCCAGCAGTGAAGTGAGGCAAACTCGGTCTGGAAACACCATATATTTT
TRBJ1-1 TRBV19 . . CATGQGNTEAFF TGTGCCACCGGTCAGGGGAACACTGAAGCTTTCTTT
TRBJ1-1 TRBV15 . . CATSRVGGSGGYTEAFF TGTGCCACCAGCAGAGTTGGGGGTTCTGGGGGTTACACTGAAGCTTTCTTT
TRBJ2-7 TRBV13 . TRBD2 CASSARAGGLYEQYF TGTGCCAGCTCAGCTCGGGCGGGGGGTTTGTACGAGCAGTACTTC
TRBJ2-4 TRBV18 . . CASSPRDAENIQYF TGTGCCAGCTCACCTCGGGATGCGGAAAACATTCAGTACTTC
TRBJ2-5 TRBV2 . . CASSSAETQYF TGTGCCAGCTCGTCCGCCGAGACCCAGTACTTC
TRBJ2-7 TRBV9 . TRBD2 CASSAGTSGSPTHEQYF TGTGCCAGCAGCGCCGGGACTAGCGGGAGCCCCACCCACGAGCAGTACTTC
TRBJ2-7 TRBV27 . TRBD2 CASSFSGSHTYEQYF TGTGCCAGCAGTTTCAGCGGGAGCCATACTTACGAGCAGTACTTC
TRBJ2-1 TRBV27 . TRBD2 CASSLGGRVRNEQFF TGTGCCAGCAGTTTAGGCGGGAGGGTAAGAAATGAGCAGTTCTTC
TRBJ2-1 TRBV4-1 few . CASSEGEQFF TGCGCCAGCAGCGAGGGTGAGCAGTTCTTC
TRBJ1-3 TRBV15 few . CATSRGRGSGNTIYF TGTGCCACCAGCAGAGGCAGGGGCTCTGGAAACACCATATATTTT
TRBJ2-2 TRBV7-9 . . CASSLEDTGELFF TGTGCCAGCAGCTTAGAAGACACCGGGGAGCTGTTTTTT
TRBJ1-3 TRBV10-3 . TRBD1 CAISESGGDRVIDTIYF TGTGCCATCAGTGAGTCGGGGGGAGACAGGGTTATAGACACCATATATTTT
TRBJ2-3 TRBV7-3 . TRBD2 CASSLSGSGRSDTQYF TGTGCCAGCAGCTTAAGCGGAAGCGGGAGGTCAGATACGCAGTATTTT
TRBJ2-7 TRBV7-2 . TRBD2 CASSTGLQRYEQYF TGTGCCAGCAGTACGGGACTACAACGATACGAGCAGTACTTC
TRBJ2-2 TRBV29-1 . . CSVDRESTGELFF TGCAGCGTTGACAGGGAGTCCACCGGGGAGCTGTTTTTT
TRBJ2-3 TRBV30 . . CAWSARGGKDTQYF TGTGCCTGGAGTGCCAGAGGGGGGAAAGATACGCAGTATTTT
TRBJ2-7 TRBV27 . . CASSSGLGGYEQYF TGTGCCAGCAGTTCCGGGCTCGGGGGCTACGAGCAGTACTTC
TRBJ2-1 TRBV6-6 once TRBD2 CASSYSQLAAYDEQFF TGTGCCAGCAGTTACTCCCAACTAGCGGCTTACGATGAGCAGTTCTTC
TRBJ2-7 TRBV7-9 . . CASSHPHGQSLSYEQYF TGTGCCAGCAGCCACCCCCACGGACAGTCCCTCTCCTACGAGCAGTACTTC
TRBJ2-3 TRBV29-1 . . CSVRKDPNTDTQYF TGCAGCGTTAGAAAAGACCCAAACACAGATACGCAGTATTTT
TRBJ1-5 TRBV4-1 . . CASSQVAGEDQPQHF TGCGCCAGCAGCCAAGTGGCAGGCGAAGATCAGCCCCAGCATTTT